The 22 T cell receptor beta chains in this list originate from one sample, sequenced in a study of T cell responses to AZD1222 COVID-19 vaccine. The assay was immunoSEQ multiplex PCR, and TCRdb's table has in-frame clones only and misses some. The table lists roughly 93,000 clones, approximately 86% of them singletons. Source: peripheral blood, taken on day 0 of AZD1222 vaccination. The receptor source for this set is an adult in good health.

This clone was picked up a small number of times. The J gene is TRBJ2-1, the V gene TRBV2; D is unresolved. The V gene lost 7 bases and the J gene lost 3 bases, with 10 bases spanning the gap. CDR1 is SNHLY, CDR2 FYNNEI, per germline. The CDR3 spans 13 residues. The CDR3 spells CASTPGRYNEQFF. The CDR3 DNA follows: TGTGCCAGCACCCCAGGTCGCTACAATGAGCAGTTCTTC.

This chain joins TRBV7-8 and TRBJ2-3; D is possibly TRBD1 or TRBD2 (6 bases each). This CDR3 has 14 amino acids. V shed 6 bases and J shed 4 bases, with 14 bases lying between them. Germline loops: CDR1 SGHVS, CDR2 FQNEAQ. This chain's CDR3 is CASRKTGGADTQYF. The DNA of the CDR3 is TGTGCCAGCAGGAAGACCGGGGGCGCAGATACGCAGTATTTT.

This clone was seen more than once but under ten times. CDR3 DNA: TGTGCCAGCAGCCAAGCCCCGCCCAGGAGAGACTACGAGCAGTACTTC. Protein sequence: CASSQAPPRRDYEQYF. The rearrangement uses TRBV3-1 (or the pseudogene TRBV3-2) and TRBJ2-7; no clear D. The V end lost 1 base, the J end lost 3 bases, and 16 bases lay between the germline ends. The germline V gene has CDR1 LGHDT and CDR2 YNNKEL (reference sequence). The CDR3 spans 16 residues.

The count of this clone is one. The V call is TRBV19, the J call TRBJ1-6; D remains ambiguous. Trimming removed 1 base from V and 8 bases from J, with 6 bases in between. CDR1 and CDR2 from the germline V gene are LNHDA and SQIVND (reference sequence). The CDR3 spans 13 residues. The CDR3 protein is CASSIGFDSPLHF. The DNA of the CDR3 is TGTGCCAGTAGTATAGGCTTTGATTCACCCCTCCACTTT.

The chain uses TRBV6-2 or TRBV6-3 and TRBJ1-2; D possibly corresponds to TRBD1 (5 bases). V shed 6 bases and J shed 1 base, with 9 bases lying between them. The CDR3 runs to 13 residues. CDR1 and CDR2 (germline): MNHEY, SVGEGT. The CDR3 protein is CASSGAGNYGYTF. CDR3 sequence (DNA): TGTGCCAGCAGCGGGGCCGGTAACTATGGCTACACCTTC.

In DNA, the CDR3 is TGCGCCAGCAGCGGGCAGGGCACCGGGGAGCTGTTTTTT. Translation: CASSGQGTGELFF. The chain links TRBV5-1 to TRBJ2-2, with D maybe TRBD1 (5 bases). The CDR3 consists of 13 residues. Germline assignment: CDR1 SGHRS and CDR2 YFSETQ. Deletions cut 4 bases from V and 4 bases from J, with 8 bases between.

The V and J genes are TRBV14 and TRBJ2-5; D is perhaps TRBD2 (6 bases). This CDR3 region has 12 residues. Germline CDR1 is SGHDN and CDR2 is FVKESK. V gave up 4 bases and J gave up 7 bases, with 10 bases separating them. This chain's CDR3 is CASSPGGGTQYF. Here the CDR3 DNA reads TGTGCCAGCAGCCCCGGGGGAGGGACCCAGTACTTC.

The V call is TRBV6-6, the J call TRBJ2-7; 7 bases map to TRBD2. V shed 7 bases, J shed 5 bases, and the junction held 11 bases outside the gene matches. CDR1 and CDR2 (germline): MNHNY, SVGAGI (reference sequence). The CDR3 sequence is 14 residues long. The CDR3 is CASTQGGRGNEQYF. The CDR3 coding sequence is TGTGCCAGCACCCAGGGAGGGAGAGGTAACGAGCAGTACTTC.

The chain joins TRBV20-1 to TRBJ1-4; D not certain. Per germline, CDR1 DFQATT and CDR2 SNEGSKA (reference sequence). V lost 3 bases and J lost 3, with 11 bases in between. The CDR3 is 14 amino acids. CDR3 nucleotides: TGCAGTGCTAGTTCGGAATTGGCTAATGAAAAACTGTTTTTT. It is translated as CSASSELANEKLFF.

The chain employs TRBV11-1 and TRBJ2-3; 7 nucleotides agree with TRBD2. The germline V gene has CDR1 SGHAT and CDR2 FQDESV (reference sequence). This CDR3 is built from 17 residues. The ends lost 0 bases at V and 4 bases at J; junction bases unmatched: 10. CDR3 residues: CASSLAAPRGNSDTQYF. DNA of the CDR3: TGTGCCAGCAGCTTAGCGGCCCCGCGGGGGAACTCAGATACGCAGTATTTT.

The chain is built from TRBV14 and TRBJ2-1, with D possibly being TRBD1 (6 bases). V lost 6 bases, J lost 4 bases, and 10 bases lay in between. This CDR3 contains 13 residues. The V gene's germline CDR1 is SGHDN and CDR2 FVKESK. CDR3 protein: CASSKGEYNEQFF. Here the CDR3 DNA reads TGTGCCAGCAGTAAGGGGGAGTACAATGAGCAGTTCTTC.

This rearrangement joins TRBV30 to TRBJ2-7; D call uncertain. The CDR3 is made up of 12 amino acids. Trimming took 3 bases from V and 3 from J, leaving 9 bases between them. Per the germline V gene, CDR1 is GTSNPN and CDR2 is SVGIG (reference sequence). This chain's CDR3 is CAWSGRVYEQYF. In DNA, the CDR3 is TGTGCCTGGAGCGGAAGGGTCTACGAGCAGTACTTC.

The J gene is TRBJ2-5, the V gene TRBV9, with TRBD2 matching over 13 bases. The CDR3 has 18 residues. Per germline, CDR1 SGDLS and CDR2 YYNGEE. V shed 4 bases, J shed 3 bases, and the junction held 12 bases outside the gene matches. CDR3 region: CASSWTSGGHTGKETQYF. The DNA for the CDR3 is TGTGCCAGCAGCTGGACTAGCGGGGGCCACACGGGGAAAGAGACCCAGTACTTC.

The J gene is TRBJ2-4, the V gene TRBV14, with unresolved D. Germline V gene data show CDR1 as SGHDN and CDR2 as FVKESK. This CDR3 has 14 amino acids. The germline V and J ends were trimmed by 1 base and 1 base, with 5 bases remaining between them. CDR3 loop: CASSQASAKNIQYF. In DNA form, the CDR3 reads TGTGCCAGCAGCCAAGCTTCGGCCAAAAACATTCAGTACTTC.

The V call is TRBV3-1 (or the pseudogene TRBV3-2), the J call TRBJ2-1; maybe TRBD2 (5 bases). The germline V and J ends were trimmed by 6 bases and 6 bases, with 12 bases remaining between them. The germline gives CDR1 LGHDT, CDR2 YNNKEL (reference sequence). There are 13 residues in the CDR3. The CDR3 loop reads CASSQLASNEQFF. In nucleotides, the CDR3 is TGTGCCAGCAGTCAGCTAGCCTCCAATGAGCAGTTCTTC.

The chain has TRBV7-2 and TRBJ1-5; a possible D gene is TRBD1 (5 bases). Germline CDR1 is SGHTA and CDR2 is FQGNSA. Deletions cut 5 bases from V and 6 bases from J, with 14 bases between. This CDR3 comprises 14 residues. The CDR3 loop is CASSQGAGSQPQHF. The CDR3 bases are TGTGCCAGCAGCCAAGGGGCAGGGAGTCAGCCCCAGCATTTT.

This clone came up a few times. This rearrangement joins TRBV29-1 to TRBJ2-5; a possible D gene is TRBD2 (5 bases). With 4 bases removed from V and 5 bases from J, the gap between germline ends came to 14 bases. CDR1 is SQVTM, CDR2 ANQGSEA, per germline. The CDR3 has 13 residues. The CDR3 DNA reads TGCAGCGTTGGTACGGCCTCGGGGGAGACCCAGTACTTC. Translated, it gives CSVGTASGETQYF.

The chain employs TRBV6-5 and TRBJ1-1; D unresolved. The CDR3 is 13 amino acids. CDR1 is MNHEY, CDR2 SVGAGI, per germline. Trimming took 0 bases from V and 4 from J, leaving 6 bases between them. The DNA for the CDR3 is TGTGCCAGCAGTTACTCAGGCATCACTGAAGCTTTCTTT. Amino acids: CASSYSGITEAFF.

As regards this clone: In this CDR3 the conserved last residue, phenylalanine or tryptophan, is missing, so a read error is likely. No DNA is shown, since the ends of the CDR3 on it are uncertain; the CDR3 is the one TCRdb lists. The chain's CDR3 is CASSGGGV. The chain uses TRBV9 and TRBJ1-2; the DNA was not used to check the table's D call, TRBD1. The CDR3 is 8 residues long, counting both termini. CDR1 and CDR2 (germline): SGDLS, YYNGEE.

This clone was seen once. The gene calls are TRBV7-6 and TRBJ1-4, with D unresolved. Deletions cut 5 bases from V and 0 bases from J, with 10 bases between. The CDR3 sequence is 15 residues long. CDR1 is SGHVS and CDR2 is FNYEAQ in the germline V gene. CDR3 residues: CASSARQATNEKLFF. For the CDR3, the DNA is TGTGCCAGCAGCGCCCGACAAGCAACTAATGAAAAACTGTTTTTT.

The chain employs TRBV4-1 and TRBJ1-5, with a tentative D call TRBD1 (6 bases). The CDR3 is made up of 15 amino acids. Trimming removed 3 bases from V and 3 bases from J, with 12 bases in between. Per the germline V gene, CDR1 is MGHRA and CDR2 is YSYEKL. CDR3 DNA sequence: TGCGCCAGCAGCCAGATACAGGGATTCAATCAGCCCCAGCATTTT. Its translation is CASSQIQGFNQPQHF.

The gene calls are TRBV6-5 and TRBJ1-1, with D unclear. From germline, CDR1 is MNHEY and CDR2 SVGAGI. The CDR3 extends over 15 amino acids. V dropped 4 bases and J dropped 1 base, with 13 bases sitting between them. The CDR3 bases are TGTGCCAGCAGTTTCCTGGGTCGGGAGAACACTGAAGCTTTCTTT. Translation gives CASSFLGRENTEAFF.